The 20 T cell receptor beta chains below all came from one sample that was sequenced in a study of molecular identifiers for immune sequencing clone quantification. TCRdb redid the calling of the PCR reads with MiXCR, one entry per CDR3 protein. The data show about 640,000 distinct CDR3 sequences, with less than 20% seen just once and around 0.9% held by the top ten. The specimen was naive CD8+ T cells from blood, with Jurkat cell RNA spiked in. The subset denotes: FACS-sorted CD8+CD4-CCR7+CD45RA+ naive T cells. The receptors derive from a human donor in good health. Some libraries in this study had Jurkat cell RNA spiked in.

The sample holds many counts of this clonotype. The chain combines TRBV7-9 with TRBJ2-4, with D possibly called TRBD1 or TRBD2 (5 bases each). The CDR3 length is 16 residues. The germline V gene encodes CDR1 SEHNR and CDR2 FQNEAQ (reference sequence). V lost 6 bases to trimming and J lost 8 bases, with 23 bases between them. The CDR3 loop is CASRHAIRGAEDIQYF. The DNA for the CDR3 is TGTGCCAGCAGACACGCCATTCGAGGGGCCGAGGACATTCAGTACTTC.

The rearrangement uses TRBV4-3 and TRBJ1-2; TRBD1 matches 8 bases. The V gene's germline CDR1 is LGHNA and CDR2 YSLEER. V trimming: 0 bases; J trimming: 4 bases; junction bases outside the gene matches: 7. The CDR3 is 16 residues long. Here the CDR3 reads CASSQDYRGASYGYTF. The CDR3 nucleotides are TGCGCCAGCAGCCAAGACTACAGGGGGGCATCCTATGGCTACACCTTC.

This clonotype has a handful of counts. One base away lies a much larger clone, so this may be a sequencing read error. Since the CDR3 does not end with the conserved phenylalanine or tryptophan, this likely comes from a read error. CDR3 in DNA: TGTGCCTGGAGTGAGGCCAGGGGGAACACTGAAGCTTTCTCT. It translates to CAWSEARGNTEAFS. J is TRBJ1-1 and V is TRBV30, with D perhaps TRBD1 (6 bases). V lost 1 base to trimming and J lost 1 base, with 10 bases between them. Germline V gives CDR1 GTSNPN, CDR2 SVGIG (reference sequence). This CDR3 comprises 14 residues.

The sample holds many counts of this clonotype. This chain connects TRBV20-1 to TRBJ2-7, with 8 bases identical to TRBD2. V gave up 6 bases and J gave up 7 bases; unmatched junction bases: 5. CDR3 length: 11 residues. Germline loops: CDR1 DFQATT, CDR2 SNEGSKA (reference sequence). The CDR3 protein is CSARLAGEQYF. The CDR3 DNA sequence: TGCAGTGCCAGGCTAGCGGGTGAGCAGTACTTC.

Turning to this clonotype: A read error may explain this, as a much larger clone is one base away. The chain recombines TRBV5-1 with TRBJ2-7, with 7 bases aligning to TRBD1. The CDR3 is 15 amino acids. V shed 4 bases, J shed 2 bases, and the junction held 9 bases outside the gene matches. The V gene's germline CDR1 is SGHRS and CDR2 YFSETQ. The CDR3 bases are TGCGCCAGCAGCGTGGCCGACAGGGTGACCTACGAGCAGTACTTC. This encodes CASSVADRVTYEQYF.

Notes on this clonotype: One base away lies a much larger clone, so this may be a sequencing read error. The chain carries TRBV12-3 or TRBV12-4 and TRBJ2-3; D is perhaps TRBD1 or TRBD2 (6 bases each). The CDR3 sequence is 16 residues long. The CDR3 is CAGSLAPGARGDTQYF. The CDR3 bases are TGTGCCGGCAGTTTAGCGCCGGGGGCGAGGGGAGATACGCAGTATTTT.

This clonotype was observed many times. The rearrangement uses TRBV20-1 and TRBJ2-7; a possible D gene is TRBD2 (5 bases). The V gene's germline CDR1 is DFQATT and CDR2 SNEGSKA (reference sequence). This CDR3 is built from 11 residues. V was trimmed by 6 bases and J by 3 bases, leaving 9 bases between them. Written as DNA, the CDR3 is TGCAGTGCGCGCCGGGACTACGAGCAGTACTTC. This sequence encodes CSARRDYEQYF.

A few counts support this clonotype. The chain links TRBV19 to TRBJ1-4; 12 nucleotides align to TRBD1. The CDR3 is made up of 15 amino acids. Trimming removed 4 bases from V and 7 bases from J; junction bases left unmatched: 4. Germline V gives CDR1 LNHDA, CDR2 SQIVND (reference sequence). The CDR3 DNA reads as TGTGCCAGTAGTACGCCGGGACAGGGGGCTGAAAAACTGTTTTTT. This codes for CASSTPGQGAEKLFF.

This clonotype was recorded many times. The V and J genes are TRBV7-2 and TRBJ2-7; 8 bases line up with TRBD1. The CDR3 has 14 amino acids. The germline CDR1 and CDR2 sequences are SGHTA and FQGNSA. Trimming took 2 bases from V and 5 from J; bases not matched to a gene: 5. The CDR3 DNA sequence: TGTGCCAGCAGCTTACCCGGGACAGGTAACGAGCAGTACTTC. Encoded protein: CASSLPGTGNEQYF.

In the case of this clonotype: A read error may be the cause here, since a much bigger clone is one base away. This rearrangement joins TRBV20-1 to TRBJ2-3; TRBD2 agrees at 11 bases. The CDR3 has 17 amino acids. Trimming removed 5 bases from V and 6 bases from J; junction bases left unmatched: 16. CDR1 DFQATT and CDR2 SNEGSKA come from the germline V gene (reference sequence). The CDR3 DNA is TGCAGTGCTGGAGGTCGGGGACTAGCGGAGAATTGGGATACGCAGTATTTT. This encodes CSAGGRGLAENWDTQYF.

This clonotype occurred a few times. The rearrangement uses TRBV20-1 and TRBJ2-2; 14 positions agree with TRBD2. This CDR3 region has 18 residues. Germline CDR1 is DFQATT and CDR2 is SNEGSKA (reference sequence). Losses at the gene ends were 2 bases for V and 4 bases for J; bases not matched to a gene: 9. The CDR3 loop reads CSARYVTSGRVSTGELFF. The CDR3 DNA sequence: TGCAGTGCTAGATATGTGACTAGCGGGAGGGTGAGCACCGGGGAGCTGTTTTTT.

This clonotype was recorded many times. J is TRBJ2-7 and V is TRBV7-9, with D uncertain. This CDR3 has 12 residues. Germline lookup yields CDR1 SEHNR and CDR2 FQNEAQ (reference sequence). V was pared by 5 bases and J by 6 bases, with 11 bases between. CDR3 nucleotides: TGTGCCAGCAGCGCCACAGTGGTCGAGCAGTACTTC. Its translation: CASSATVVEQYF.

This clonotype was observed many times. The rearrangement uses TRBV12-3 or TRBV12-4 and TRBJ2-3; 9 nucleotides align to TRBD2. This CDR3 comprises 17 residues. With 1 base clipped from V and 8 bases from J, the junction kept 13 bases outside the gene matches. CDR3 DNA: TGTGCCAGCAGTTTAGTCAGTACTAGCGGGCAGCAGGGTACGCAGTATTTT. Its translation is CASSLVSTSGQQGTQYF.

Note on this clonotype: Just one base apart from a much larger clone, this may be a read error. Here the CDR3 DNA reads TGCGCCAGCAGCCAAGCTGTAATGAACACTGAAGCTTCCTTT. Residues: CASSQAVMNTEASF. J is TRBJ1-1 and V is TRBV4-3; no clear D gene. Per the germline V gene, CDR1 is LGHNA and CDR2 is YSLEER. The CDR3 is 14 residues long.

This clonotype was counted only a few times. The rearrangement joins TRBV6-6 to TRBJ1-1; the D gene is possibly TRBD1 (6 bases). Trimming removed 4 bases at V and 2 bases at J, with 14 bases between. From germline, CDR1 is MNHNY and CDR2 SVGAGI (reference sequence). This CDR3 is built from 15 residues. CDR3 loop: CASSLYRAGNTEAFF. In DNA form, the CDR3 reads TGTGCCAGCAGTTTGTACAGGGCGGGAAACACTGAAGCTTTCTTT.

The table lists this clonotype with many counts. The V gene is TRBV28, the J gene TRBJ1-5; a weak D match, TRBD1 (5 bases). V was trimmed by 6 bases and J by 0 bases, leaving 15 bases between them. Germline CDR1 is MDHEN and CDR2 is SYDVKM. This CDR3 contains 16 residues. CDR3 sequence: CASSPPDSNSNQPQHF. The CDR3 DNA follows: TGTGCCAGCAGCCCCCCCGACAGCAATAGCAATCAGCCCCAGCATTTT.

Many counts were recorded for this clonotype. The chain has TRBV7-9 and TRBJ2-7, with a possible D match to TRBD1 (5 bases). This CDR3 is 15 amino acids long. Germline values: CDR1 SEHNR, CDR2 FQNEAQ (reference sequence). Trimming shortened V by 2 bases and J by 3 bases, and 14 bases separated the two germline ends. The CDR3 region is CASSLWPSQGYEQYF. In nucleotides, the CDR3 is TGTGCCAGCAGCTTATGGCCCAGCCAGGGCTACGAGCAGTACTTC.

This clonotype was recorded many times. The chain carries TRBV12-3 or TRBV12-4 and TRBJ2-3, with no clear D. Trimming removed 2 bases from V and 2 bases from J, with 8 bases in between. This CDR3 has 14 amino acids. CDR3 coding DNA: TGTGCCAGCAGTTTAATTGCGTTCACAGATACGCAGTATTTT. The encoded protein is CASSLIAFTDTQYF.

With regard to this clonotype: A much larger clone sits a single nucleotide away, making a read error possible. Likely a read error: the CDR3 ends without its conserved phenylalanine or tryptophan. The CDR3 is CSASLGYRVNTEAFS. The DNA for the CDR3 is TGCAGTGCTAGCTTAGGTTACAGAGTGAACACTGAAGCTTTCTCT. The J gene is TRBJ1-1, the V gene TRBV20-1; no clear D gene. The CDR3 spans 15 residues. Germline CDR1 and CDR2: DFQATT and SNEGSKA (reference sequence). V was shortened by 3 bases and J by 0 bases, with 14 bases between the two germline ends.

A few counts support this clonotype. Since a much larger clone is just one base distant, this may be a read error. The chain joins TRBV7-6 to TRBJ2-5, with TRBD2 identical over 7 bases. Trimming cost V 5 bases and J 2 bases; bases outside gene matches: 8. The CDR3 spans 15 residues. The germline CDR1 and CDR2 sequences are SGHVS and FNYEAQ. The CDR3 loop is CASSADGGYQETQYF. The CDR3 bases are TGTGCCAGCAGCGCCGACGGGGGGTATCAAGAGACCCAGTACTTC.